The T cell receptor beta chain under discussion was sequenced for a study of blood T cell repertoires in COVID-19. Overall study context: COVID-19 samples, acute and convalescent, were from the United States, Italy and Spain. From T cells, B-cell-depleted T cells, or PBMCs came the material, which was cDNA or gDNA.

Authors' analysis steps: Reference gene primer amplification in the assay estimated nucleated cell counts. Assay used: immunoSEQ multiplex PCR; TCRdb lists only in-frame clones, some missing. V and J calls and clone size follow that table, whereas D and trimming were derived from the DNA. The sample consists of 40,000 to 55,000 clones, 88% of them appearing once. This CDR3 spans 12 amino acids. The germline gives CDR1 MNHEY, CDR2 SVGAGI. Trimming took off 8 bases at V and 0 bases at J, with 5 bases between the two ends. The chain is built from TRBV6-5 and TRBJ1-3; D not certain. This sequence was found in a man in his forties or fifties with active COVID-19. The specimen was peripheral blood. CDR3 protein: CASRDSGNTIYF. The DNA of the CDR3 is TGTGCCAGCCGGGACTCTGGAAACACCATATATTTT.